This TCR beta chain stems from a study of yellow fever vaccine responses in identical twins. General study points: Reportedly, twins' vaccine T cell responses looked partly convergent and partly personalized.

The sample holds one count of this clonotype. Its antigen is undetermined. From the RT-PCR reads, TCRdb called clonotypes with MiXCR, one entry per CDR3 protein. The sample yields some 4,000 distinct CDR3 sequences, about 81% seen once. The TCR originated in a woman in her late teens or twenties who received the yellow fever vaccine. The sequencing used T cells from blood (PBMCs), unsorted or a sorted subset (not recorded which), collected before or after yellow fever vaccination (not recorded which).

Here the CDR3 reads CASSPWRETEAFF. In DNA form, the CDR3 reads TGTGCCAGCTCACCATGGAGGGAGACTGAAGCTTTCTTT. V and J are TRBV18 and TRBJ1-1; D is undetermined. Germline-derived CDR1 and CDR2 are KGHSH and LQKENI. Trimming pared 2 bases from V and 5 bases from J, leaving 9 bases between. This CDR3 contains 13 residues.